This T cell receptor (beta chain) was recovered during a study of blood T cell repertoires in COVID-19. About the research overall: Italy, Spain and the United States were the sources of the convalescent and acute COVID-19 samples.

The assay was immunoSEQ multiplex PCR, and TCRdb's table has in-frame clones only and misses some. The sample lists around 370,000 clones, 88% occurring once. CDR3 length: 14 residues. The germline V gene encodes CDR1 MNHNY and CDR2 SVGAGI (reference sequence). V trimming: 5 bases; J trimming: 4 bases; junction bases outside the gene matches: 2. The chain links TRBV6-6 to TRBJ1-3, with 10 bases fitting TRBD1. The specimen was peripheral blood. This clonotype was obtained from a woman between 65 and 79 years old with COVID-19, enrolled during active disease. The CDR3 coding sequence is TGTGCCAGCAGTCGACAGGGGGCCGGAAACACCATATATTTT. Translation: CASSRQGAGNTIYF.